This T cell receptor (beta chain) emerged from a study of cytomegalovirus exposure and HLA in healthy donors. Study-wide results and caveats: Confirmation in vitro established that a few CMV-associated chains were specific for CMV antigens.

Trimming removed 2 bases from V and 8 bases from J; junction bases left unmatched: 10. This CDR3 is 16 amino acids long. Germline loops: CDR1 MDHEN, CDR2 SYDVKM. On this clone: The antigen is not known.

Using immunoSEQ multiplex PCR, the repertoire was profiled, and TCRdb retains in-frame clones only, with some absent. The table has 99,000 or so clones, roughly 86% seen once. The clonotype was recovered from a woman aged 18-29 years in good health and CMV-seropositive. V gene TRBV28 combines with J gene TRBJ2-1; 9 bases align to TRBD2. Input material: PBMCs. The CDR3 spells CASSLIAGARIHEQFF. The CDR3 DNA reads TGTGCCAGCAGTTTAATAGCGGGAGCTCGCATCCATGAGCAGTTCTTC.